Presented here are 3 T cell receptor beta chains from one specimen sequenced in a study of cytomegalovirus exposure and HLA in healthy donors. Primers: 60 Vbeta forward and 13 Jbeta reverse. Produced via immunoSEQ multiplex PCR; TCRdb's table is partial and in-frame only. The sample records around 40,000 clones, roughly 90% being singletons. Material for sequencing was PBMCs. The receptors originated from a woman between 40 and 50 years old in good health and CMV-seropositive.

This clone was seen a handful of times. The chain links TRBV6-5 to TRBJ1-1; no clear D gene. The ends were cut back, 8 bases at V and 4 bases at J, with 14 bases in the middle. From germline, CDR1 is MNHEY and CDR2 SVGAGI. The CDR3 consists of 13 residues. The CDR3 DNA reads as TGTGCCAGCCGGACGGCGGGCGGCACTGAAGCTTTCTTT. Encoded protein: CASRTAGGTEAFF.

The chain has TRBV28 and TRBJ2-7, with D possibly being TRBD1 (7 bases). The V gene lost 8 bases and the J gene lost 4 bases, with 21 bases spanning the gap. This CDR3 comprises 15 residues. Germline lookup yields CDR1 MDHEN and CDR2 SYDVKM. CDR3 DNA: TGTGCCAGCCTCGATTCCCAGGGGGGAGCATACGAGCAGTACTTC. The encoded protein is CASLDSQGGAYEQYF.

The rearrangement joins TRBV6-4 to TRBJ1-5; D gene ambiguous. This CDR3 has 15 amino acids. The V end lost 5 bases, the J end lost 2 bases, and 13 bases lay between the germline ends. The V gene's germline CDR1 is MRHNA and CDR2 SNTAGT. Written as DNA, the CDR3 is TGTGCCAGCAGTTCCGGTGGAGAAGGCAATCAGCCCCAGCATTTT. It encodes CASSSGGEGNQPQHF.